These 25 T cell receptor beta chains share one sample of origin, sequenced in a study of radiation and T cells in renal cell carcinoma. The time point: baseline pretreatment blood. Indicated treatment: 15 Gy SBRT to primary tumor, nephrectomy 4 weeks later. This table comes from immunoSEQ multiplex PCR, and its TCRdb copy is limited to in-frame clones, with some not included. This sample has roughly 130,000 clones; nearly 90% occur once, and the top ten carry more than 10%. The sample consisted of blood, taken from a patient whose treatment included radiotherapy and nephrectomy. These receptors all come from a woman aged 45-60 years with renal cell carcinoma.

The V call is TRBV9, the J call TRBJ1-4; 7 positions agree with TRBD1. V shed 0 bases, J shed 4 bases, and the junction held 6 bases outside the gene matches. The CDR3 is 16 residues long. The germline gives CDR1 SGDLS, CDR2 YYNGEE. This CDR3 is CASSVATGQFNEKLFF. In nucleotides, the CDR3 is TGTGCCAGCAGCGTAGCTACGGGACAGTTTAATGAAAAACTGTTTTTT.

V and J are TRBV7-2 and TRBJ1-5; D is perhaps TRBD1 (5 bases). V lost 3 bases to trimming and J lost 3 bases, with 9 bases between them. Per the germline V gene, CDR1 is SGHTA and CDR2 is FQGNSA. The CDR3 is made up of 14 amino acids. CDR3 amino acids: CASSFVQANQPQHF. CDR3 DNA: TGTGCCAGCAGCTTCGTACAGGCCAATCAGCCCCAGCATTTT.

This chain uses TRBV4-1 with TRBJ1-6; weak D call: TRBD1 (6 bases). The CDR3 extends over 15 amino acids. Trimming took off 4 bases at V and 9 bases at J, with 16 bases between the two ends. Germline V gene data show CDR1 as MGHRA and CDR2 as YSYEKL. The CDR3 sequence: CASSPPGSGASPLHF. The CDR3 coding sequence is TGCGCCAGCAGCCCACCAGGTTCGGGGGCTTCACCCCTCCACTTT.

In this sample, this clone turned up once. The genes are TRBV25-1 and TRBJ2-7; 11 bases agree with TRBD2. The germline V gene has CDR1 MGHDK and CDR2 SYGVNS. V lost 3 bases, J lost 6 bases, and 4 bases stayed unmatched. CDR3 length equals 14 residues. For the CDR3, the DNA is TGTGCCAGCAGTGACCCTAGCGGGGGGCGCGAGCAGTACTTC. It encodes CASSDPSGGREQYF.

This sequence joins TRBV6-5 and TRBJ2-7; possible D gene TRBD1, 5 bases. This CDR3 region has 16 residues. Germline CDR1 and CDR2: MNHEY and SVGAGI. Trimming pared 0 bases from V and 5 bases from J, leaving 17 bases between. CDR3 residues: CASSYSRARVTHEQYF. CDR3 nucleotides: TGTGCCAGCAGTTACTCGCGAGCCAGGGTGACTCACGAGCAGTACTTC.

The chain combines TRBV11-2 with TRBJ2-2, with 7 bases fitting TRBD2. V lost 2 bases and J lost 1; bases outside the gene matches: 4. Per the germline V gene, CDR1 is SGHAT and CDR2 is FQNNGV. The CDR3 runs 16 residues. CDR3 residues: CASSLLRGKNTGELFF. CDR3 DNA sequence: TGTGCCAGCAGCTTACTGCGGGGGAAGAACACCGGGGAGCTGTTTTTT.

The V call is TRBV19, the J call TRBJ2-5; tentatively, D is TRBD1 (6 bases). The germline V gene has CDR1 LNHDA and CDR2 SQIVND (reference sequence). V lost 4 bases and J lost 0, with 9 bases in between. The CDR3 covers 14 residues. The CDR3 spells CASSTTGYQETQYF. The DNA for the CDR3 is TGTGCCAGTAGTACCACAGGGTACCAAGAGACCCAGTACTTC. Supplemented by reference TRBV19 and TRBJ2-5, the full variable domain reads DGGITQSPKYLFRKEGQNVTLSCEQNLNHDAMYWYRQDPGQGLRLIYYSQIVNDFQKGDIAEGYSVSREKKESFPLTVTSAQKNPTAFYLCASSTTGYQETQYFGPGTRLLVL.

The V call is TRBV2, the J call TRBJ2-7; 13 positions match TRBD2. Germline CDR1 reads SNHLY; CDR2 reads FYNNEI. V lost 7 bases, J lost 0 bases, and 9 bases stayed unmatched. The length of the CDR3 is 17 residues. CDR3 coding DNA: TGTGCCAGCACCCGGACTAGCGGGGGCTCTAGCTCCTACGAGCAGTACTTC. This sequence encodes CASTRTSGGSSSYEQYF.

Comments on this clone: Other DNA sequences in this specimen translate into the identical CDR3. The gene calls are TRBV19 and TRBJ1-1; D is unclear. Germline-derived CDR1 and CDR2 are LNHDA and SQIVND (reference sequence). V was trimmed by 3 bases and J by 5 bases, leaving 10 bases between them. The CDR3 sequence is 13 residues long. CDR3 coding DNA: TGTGCCAGTAGTATTGTAGTTGGGACTGAAGCTTTCTTT. Its protein is CASSIVVGTEAFF.

This chain connects TRBV6-6 to TRBJ2-2, with 11 bases identical to TRBD1. Unmatched junction bases numbered 6, after V lost 6 bases and J lost 6 bases. The CDR3 has 15 amino acids. Germline assignment: CDR1 MNHNY and CDR2 SVGAGI (reference sequence). Here the CDR3 reads CASRSGQGGSGELFF. Here the CDR3 DNA reads TGTGCCAGCAGGTCGGGACAGGGGGGATCCGGGGAGCTGTTTTTT.

This clone was seen more than once but under ten times. This chain's CDR3 is CSASGVSTEAFF. In DNA, the CDR3 is TGCAGCGCCTCCGGGGTGAGCACTGAAGCTTTCTTT. The chain is built from TRBV29-1 and TRBJ1-1; no definite D call. The germline gives CDR1 SQVTM, CDR2 ANQGSEA. The CDR3 is made up of 12 amino acids. V lost 7 bases, J lost 4 bases, and 13 bases lay in between.

The rearrangement joins TRBV6-5 to TRBJ1-4, with D maybe TRBD1 (5 bases). Germline lookup yields CDR1 MNHEY and CDR2 SVGAGI. The CDR3 is 15 residues long. Trimming pared 6 bases from V and 8 bases from J, leaving 19 bases between. The CDR3 loop is CASSPRRGGIEKLFF. The CDR3 nucleotides are TGTGCCAGCAGCCCTAGACGGGGGGGGATCGAAAAACTGTTTTTT.

The V call is TRBV7-9, the J call TRBJ2-1, with a weak D call TRBD1 (6 bases). Germline CDR1 and CDR2: SEHNR and FQNEAQ (reference sequence). V lost 5 bases and J 5 bases, leaving 13 bases between the germline ends. There are 14 residues in the CDR3. The CDR3 DNA follows: TGTGCCAGCAGCCTCACAGGGACGAACAATGAGCAGTTCTTC. This encodes CASSLTGTNNEQFF.

This rearrangement joins TRBV19 to TRBJ1-6, with 9 bases matching TRBD1. J lost 12 bases, V lost 4 bases, and 10 bases had no gene match. The CDR3 totals 15 residues. The V gene's germline CDR1 is LNHDA and CDR2 SQIVND (reference sequence). The CDR3 loop reads CASSTRQGERLPLHF. The DNA of the CDR3 is TGTGCCAGTAGTACCAGACAGGGGGAACGTTTACCCCTCCACTTT. Full variable domain (missing parts from reference TRBV19 and TRBJ1-6): DGGITQSPKYLFRKEGQNVTLSCEQNLNHDAMYWYRQDPGQGLRLIYYSQIVNDFQKGDIAEGYSVSREKKESFPLTVTSAQKNPTAFYLCASSTRQGERLPLHFGNGTRLTVT.

V and J are TRBV6-5 and TRBJ2-1, with 7 bases fitting TRBD2. Germline CDR1 and CDR2: MNHEY and SVGAGI. V gave up 7 bases and J gave up 7 bases; unmatched junction bases: 7. The CDR3 is 13 residues long. The CDR3 loop is CASTGLVSNEQFF. The CDR3 nucleotides read TGTGCCAGCACTGGACTAGTATCTAATGAGCAGTTCTTC.

The chain has TRBV2 and TRBJ2-3; possible D gene TRBD2, 5 bases. V was shortened by 7 bases and J by 2 bases, with 10 bases between the two germline ends. Germline CDR1 and CDR2: SNHLY and FYNNEI. The CDR3 covers 13 residues. This CDR3 reads CASTETNTDTQYF. CDR3 nucleotide sequence: TGTGCCAGCACCGAGACTAACACAGATACGCAGTATTTT.

This sequence joins TRBV7-3 and TRBJ2-1; 7 positions agree with TRBD1. The junction had 6 bases not matched to a gene; V was cut back by 3 bases and J by 1 base. The CDR3 extends over 16 amino acids. CDR1 is SGHTA, CDR2 FQGTGA, per germline. CDR3 amino acids: CASSFQGDSSYNEQFF. The CDR3, as DNA: TGTGCCAGCAGCTTCCAGGGGGATTCGTCCTACAATGAGCAGTTCTTC. Full variable domain (outside the CDR3, taken from reference TRBV7-3 and TRBJ2-1): GAGVSQTPSNKVTEKGKYVELRCDPISGHTALYWYRQSLGQGPEFLIYFQGTGAADDSGLPNDRFFAVRPEGSVSTLKIQRTERGDSAVYLCASSFQGDSSYNEQFFGPGTRLTVL.

J is TRBJ2-5 and V is TRBV5-1, with TRBD1 matching over 9 bases. This CDR3 has 14 residues. Per germline, CDR1 SGHRS and CDR2 YFSETQ. With 1 base clipped from V and 4 bases from J, the junction kept 2 bases outside the gene matches. CDR3 region: CASSLPTGGETQYF. CDR3 sequence (DNA): TGCGCCAGCAGCTTGCCGACAGGGGGAGAGACCCAGTACTTC.

The chain couples TRBV12-5 to TRBJ2-5; possible D gene TRBD2, 5 bases. V lost 5 bases to trimming and J lost 2 bases, with 6 bases between them. From germline, CDR1 is LGHNT and CDR2 FRNRAP. The length of the CDR3 is 12 residues. The DNA of the CDR3 is TGTGCTAGTGGTCGGGGACAAGAGACCCAGTACTTC. Encoded protein: CASGRGQETQYF.

The rearrangement joins TRBV6-6 to TRBJ2-7, with TRBD1 identical over 7 bases. The CDR3 extends over 14 amino acids. V trimming: 6 bases; J trimming: 0 bases; junction bases outside the gene matches: 5. Germline V gene sequence: CDR1 MNHNY, CDR2 SVGAGI (reference sequence). The CDR3 is CASSPGQSSYEQYF. The CDR3 coding sequence is TGTGCCAGCAGCCCGGGACAGTCCTCCTACGAGCAGTACTTC.

This clone was picked up a small number of times. This chain links TRBV18 with TRBJ2-2; D uncertain. Deletions cut 3 bases from V and 7 bases from J, with 15 bases between. The CDR3 is made up of 15 amino acids. In germline, CDR1 is KGHSH, CDR2 LQKENI. CDR3 nucleotide sequence: TGTGCCAGCTCACCCTCCGAGTGGTCGTACGGGGAGCTGTTTTTT. Translating it yields CASSPSEWSYGELFF.

This chain uses TRBV20-1 with TRBJ1-1; D gene unclear. Germline V gene sequence: CDR1 DFQATT, CDR2 SNEGSKA (reference sequence). The CDR3 is made up of 11 amino acids. The V gene lost 7 bases and the J gene lost 1 base, with 7 bases spanning the gap. This CDR3 is CSGKGNTEAFF. The CDR3, as DNA: TGCAGTGGGAAGGGGAACACTGAAGCTTTCTTT.

The V and J genes are TRBV7-6 and TRBJ2-3; D is perhaps TRBD2 (5 bases). The CDR3 loop spans 16 amino acids. Trimming removed 1 base from V and 4 bases from J, with 15 bases in between. CDR1 and CDR2 from the germline V gene are SGHVS and FNYEAQ. Here the CDR3 DNA reads TGTGCCAGCAGCTTAGAGCCTACTAGTAGGGCAGATACGCAGTATTTT. Its translation: CASSLEPTSRADTQYF.

J is TRBJ2-5 and V is TRBV18; possibly TRBD2 for D (5 bases). The V end was cut by 3 bases, the J end by 1 base, with 15 bases between. Germline values: CDR1 KGHSH, CDR2 LQKENI. This CDR3 is 16 amino acids long. CDR3 amino acids: CASSPDGVALQETQYF. The DNA of the CDR3 is TGTGCCAGCTCACCCGACGGGGTGGCCCTCCAAGAGACCCAGTACTTC.

The chain combines TRBV7-8 with TRBJ2-3; 7 nucleotides match TRBD2. The CDR3 has 14 amino acids. J gave up 1 base and V 3 bases, and 1 base lay outside the gene matches. The germline V gene encodes CDR1 SGHVS and CDR2 FQNEAQ. This CDR3 reads CASSFTSGTDTQYF. The CDR3 DNA reads TGTGCCAGCAGCTTTACTAGCGGCACAGATACGCAGTATTTT.